This T cell receptor beta chain derives from a study of T cell repertoires in cytomegalovirus infection. As for the study in general: In the study, CMV epitopes included recently identified HLA-C-restricted and well-studied HLA-B-restricted ones. Indications of both CMV infection and matching HLA type were provided by public TCR beta signatures. Study conclusions and caveats: Ex vivo responses were dominated by HLA-C-restricted CMV-specific TCR beta clonotypes. Cumulative public TCR beta family frequency identified CMV carriers with the relevant HLA.

In its sample, this clonotype was seen a few times. What it binds is unknown. The CDR3 extends over 13 amino acids. V gave up 2 bases and J gave up 10 bases, with 13 bases separating them. The V gene's germline CDR1 is SGHNT and CDR2 YYREEE (reference sequence). TCRdb itself ran the reads through MiXCR, one entry per CDR3 protein. Found here are fewer than 1,000,000 distinct CDR3 sequences, around 30% of them singletons; the top ten hold about 14%. The specimen comprised cultured CD8+ T cells from PBMCs, sampled from culture after CMV antigen stimulation. This TCR derives from a human donor in good health (CMV status not recorded). Some clones in this sample may be carry-over from other donors' samples. The chain is built from TRBV5-4 and TRBJ2-1; D gene ambiguous. The CDR3 bases are TGTGCCAGCAGCTTCTCCGCAGTAGGAGAGCAGTTCTTC. Amino acid sequence: CASSFSAVGEQFF.